This T cell receptor (beta chain) was documented in a study of blood T cell repertoires in COVID-19. The overall study: Some COVID-19 samples were acute and others convalescent; all came from the United States, Italy and Spain. T cells, B-cell-depleted T cells, or PBMCs supplied cDNA or gDNA.

This clone was detected only a few times. In the study's own analysis: Amplification with reference gene primers provided the estimates of nucleated cell counts. Method: immunoSEQ multiplex PCR; TCRdb's copy keeps in-frame clones and lacks some. V and J calls and clone size are those listed in that table; D and trimming were worked out from the DNA. The sample carries about 130,000 clones, approximately 88% recorded once. Germline V gene data show CDR1 as SEHNR and CDR2 as FQNEAQ (reference sequence). Trimming removed 8 bases from V and 0 bases from J; junction bases left unmatched: 4. The CDR3 length is 13 residues.

The sample consisted of peripheral blood. The sequence was collected from a woman under 40 who had recovered from COVID-19. This chain joins TRBV7-9 and TRBJ2-7; TRBD2 agrees at 7 bases. CDR3 loop: CASGGTNSYEQYF. Here the CDR3 DNA reads TGTGCCAGCGGAGGGACTAACTCCTACGAGCAGTACTTC.